This entry lists 22 T cell receptor beta chains sequenced from one sample in a study of blood T cell repertoires in COVID-19 (dated by TCRdb to 2020 to 2022). Libraries were constructed by the immunoSEQ multiplex PCR assay. TCRdb re-hosts the immuneACCESS table, in-frame sequences only. Its copies lack some clones; in the studies checked, an unresolved V gene accounts for under half of them, and the cause for the rest is not known. The sample table shows more than 200,000 clones, and roughly 80% are seen once. The ten largest account for 2% to 3% of the sample. The specimen sequenced was peripheral blood. All receptors derive from a woman between 40 and 55 years old with active or convalescent COVID-19.

The gene calls are TRBV7-3 and TRBJ2-5, with D possibly TRBD2 on 5 matching bases. There are 15 residues in the CDR3. Germline-derived CDR1 and CDR2 are SGHTA and FQGTGA. Trimming took off 3 bases at V and 0 bases at J, with 11 bases between the two ends. In DNA form, the CDR3 reads TGTGCCAGCAGCTTGAGGCGGAGGTACCAAGAGACCCAGTACTTC. Amino acid sequence: CASSLRRRYQETQYF.

The V and J genes are TRBV6-6 and TRBJ1-4; the match to TRBD1 covers 9 bases. CDR1 and CDR2 (germline): MNHNY, SVGAGI (reference sequence). J lost 5 bases, V lost 3 bases, and 7 bases had no gene match. The CDR3 length is 16 residues. CDR3 sequence: CASSYLRQGENEKLFF. CDR3 bases: TGTGCCAGCAGTTATCTTAGACAGGGGGAAAATGAAAAACTGTTTTTT.

CDR3 coding DNA: TGTGCCTGGAGCCCGGGACAGAACTACGAGCAGTACTTC. It encodes CAWSPGQNYEQYF. This chain connects TRBV30 to TRBJ2-7, with TRBD1 matching over 7 bases. Germline values: CDR1 GTSNPN, CDR2 SVGIG (reference sequence). The CDR3 loop spans 13 amino acids. Trimming took 3 bases from V and 3 from J; bases not matched to a gene: 5.

The rearrangement uses TRBV6-5 and TRBJ2-1, with 7 bases aligning to TRBD1. The germline CDR1 and CDR2 sequences are MNHEY and SVGAGI. The CDR3 is made up of 15 amino acids. With 5 bases clipped from V and 5 bases from J, the junction kept 9 bases outside the gene matches. The CDR3 coding sequence is TGTGCCAGCAGTCCACCGGGACAGTTCAACAATGAGCAGTTCTTC. It yields the protein CASSPPGQFNNEQFF.

The chain couples TRBV18 to TRBJ2-1, with 7 nucleotides matching TRBD1. Per the germline V gene, CDR1 is KGHSH and CDR2 is LQKENI. The CDR3 loop spans 16 amino acids. After removal of 6 bases from V and 8 bases from J, the junction contained 16 bases not matched to a gene. The CDR3 DNA reads TGTGCCAGCTCCCTACAGGGGACCTACGCTGGCTATGAGCAGTTCTTC. It encodes CASSLQGTYAGYEQFF.

This chain connects TRBV19 to TRBJ1-4, with D possibly matching TRBD1 (5 bases). The V gene's germline CDR1 is LNHDA and CDR2 SQIVND (reference sequence). This CDR3 region has 17 residues. Trimming pared 3 bases from V and 3 bases from J, leaving 17 bases between. This CDR3 is CASSIGRGLRSNEKLFF. The CDR3 coding sequence is TGTGCCAGTAGTATTGGTAGGGGCCTCCGATCTAATGAAAAACTGTTTTTT.

The chain has TRBV7-9 and TRBJ2-1; 8 nucleotides agree with TRBD1. Per germline, CDR1 SEHNR and CDR2 FQNEAQ (reference sequence). The CDR3 has 13 residues. V trimming: 0 bases; J trimming: 10 bases; junction bases outside the gene matches: 2. CDR3 nucleotides: TGTGCCAGCAGCTTAGCGAGGGACAGGGAGCAGTTCTTC. Encoded protein: CASSLARDREQFF.

The count of this clone is one. The chain recombines TRBV9 with TRBJ2-1, with 9 bases that match TRBD2. V lost 0 bases to trimming and J lost 4 bases; unmatched junction nucleotides: 5. The V gene's germline CDR1 is SGDLS and CDR2 YYNGEE. There are 16 residues in the CDR3. The DNA for the CDR3 is TGTGCCAGCAGCGTAGGCCCTAGCGGGGAGTACAATGAGCAGTTCTTC. This gives the protein CASSVGPSGEYNEQFF. Variable domain in full (rest from reference TRBV9 and TRBJ2-1): DSGVTQTPKHLITATGQRVTLRCSPRSGDLSVYWYQQSLDQGLQFLIQYYNGEERAKGNILERFSAQQFPDLHSELNLSSLELGDSALYFCASSVGPSGEYNEQFFGPGTRLTVL.

In this sample, this clone turned up a few times. The V call is TRBV2, the J call TRBJ2-3; D perhaps matches TRBD2 (5 bases). Per germline, CDR1 SNHLY and CDR2 FYNNEI. The CDR3 loop spans 15 amino acids. Trimming took 2 bases from V and 1 from J, leaving 10 bases between them. This chain's CDR3 is CASSERTPGTDTQYF. The CDR3, as DNA: TGTGCCAGCAGTGAACGGACTCCCGGCACAGATACGCAGTATTTT. The variable domain in full, completed from reference TRBV2 and TRBJ2-3, reads EPEVTQTPSHQVTQMGQEVILRCVPISNHLYFYWYRQILGQKVEFLVSFYNNEISEKSEIFDDQFSVERPDGSNFTLKIRSTKLEDSAMYFCASSERTPGTDTQYFGPGTRLTVL.

V gene TRBV9 combines with J gene TRBJ1-6; D might be TRBD1 (6 bases). Germline lookup yields CDR1 SGDLS and CDR2 YYNGEE. The germline V and J ends were trimmed by 0 bases and 7 bases, with 14 bases remaining between them. The CDR3 has 16 residues. The CDR3 loop reads CASSVASGGINSPLHF. CDR3 nucleotide sequence: TGTGCCAGCAGCGTAGCATCGGGGGGCATCAATTCACCCCTCCACTTT.

This chain connects TRBV19 to TRBJ1-3, with 8 bases lining up with TRBD1. V was clipped by 7 bases and J by 4 bases; unmatched bases: 6. Germline values: CDR1 LNHDA, CDR2 SQIVND (reference sequence). This CDR3 has 14 residues. The CDR3 loop is CASNGQGYGNTIYF. CDR3 sequence (DNA): TGTGCCAGTAACGGACAGGGTTACGGAAACACCATATATTTT.

This clone was counted only a few times. This chain links TRBV30 with TRBJ1-3; the D is unclear. V lost 2 bases and J 0 bases, leaving 23 bases between the germline ends. Germline V gene sequence: CDR1 GTSNPN, CDR2 SVGIG (reference sequence). The CDR3 is made up of 19 amino acids. The CDR3 bases are TGTGCCTGGAGTTCGTGGCGGACTCTAGGTCCCCTCTCTGGAAACACCATATATTTT. As protein: CAWSSWRTLGPLSGNTIYF.

The V gene is TRBV5-5, the J gene TRBJ2-5, with D possibly TRBD2 on 6 matching bases. V lost 3 bases and J 5 bases, leaving 14 bases between the germline ends. The germline V gene has CDR1 SGHKS and CDR2 YYEKEE (reference sequence). This CDR3 is built from 14 residues. The DNA for the CDR3 is TGTGCCAGCAGCTCGGTGGAGGGTTGGGAGACCCAGTACTTC. This codes for CASSSVEGWETQYF.

The rearrangement links TRBV27 to TRBJ1-4; possibly TRBD1 for D (6 bases). Trimming took off 5 bases at V and 6 bases at J, with 10 bases between the two ends. This CDR3 has 13 residues. Germline V gives CDR1 MNHEY, CDR2 SMNVEV (reference sequence). CDR3 in amino acids: CASSLTGYEKLFF. DNA for the CDR3: TGTGCCAGCAGTCTCACAGGGTATGAAAAACTGTTTTTT.

This clone was seen just once. The chain couples TRBV25-1 to TRBJ1-1; 7 bases fit TRBD1. Germline assignment: CDR1 MGHDK and CDR2 SYGVNS. Losses at the gene ends were 7 bases for V and 4 bases for J; bases not matched to a gene: 0. This CDR3 contains 11 residues. The CDR3, as DNA: TGTGCCAGCACAGGGGGCACTGAAGCTTTCTTT. The encoded protein is CASTGGTEAFF.

This clone showed up just a few times. The V and J genes are TRBV2 and TRBJ2-7; the match to TRBD2 covers 11 bases. Per germline, CDR1 SNHLY and CDR2 FYNNEI. This CDR3 has 15 amino acids. V dropped 6 bases and J dropped 2; count of bases not matched to a gene: 6. The CDR3 here is CASSPTSGITYEQYF. Here the CDR3 DNA reads TGTGCCAGCAGCCCGACTAGCGGGATAACCTACGAGCAGTACTTC.

The CDR3 is CASSQDGGRGQETQYF. In nucleotides, the CDR3 is TGTGCCAGCAGCCAAGATGGTGGACGGGGTCAAGAGACCCAGTACTTC. This chain connects TRBV4-2 to TRBJ2-5, with D tentatively TRBD2 (5 bases). The CDR3 extends over 16 amino acids. V was trimmed by 0 bases and J by 2 bases, leaving 13 bases between them. The germline CDR1 and CDR2 sequences are LGHNA and YNFKEQ.

In its sample, this clone was seen many times. CDR3 sequence reads: CASSSLGTGPFSGANVLTF. As DNA, the CDR3 is TGTGCCAGCAGCTCGCTCGGGACAGGGCCTTTCTCTGGGGCCAACGTCCTGACTTTC. The J gene is TRBJ2-6, the V gene TRBV13; the match to TRBD1 covers 9 bases. Losses at the gene ends were 4 bases for V and 0 bases for J; bases not matched to a gene: 10. The length of the CDR3 is 19 residues. CDR1 and CDR2 from the germline V gene are PRHDT and FYEKMQ (reference sequence).

The gene calls are TRBV3-1 (or the pseudogene TRBV3-2) and TRBJ1-1; the D gene is possibly TRBD1 (5 bases). The CDR3 consists of 15 residues. V lost 3 bases and J 1 base, leaving 12 bases between the germline ends. Germline V gives CDR1 LGHDT, CDR2 YNNKEL (reference sequence). The CDR3 sequence is CASSHPRDPNTEAFF. For the CDR3, the DNA is TGTGCCAGCAGCCATCCCAGGGATCCGAACACTGAAGCTTTCTTT.

CDR3 coding DNA: TGCGCCAGCAGCTCTGGAGGACGGATTAATGAAAAACTGTTTTTT. Translation gives CASSSGGRINEKLFF. The chain has TRBV5-1 and TRBJ1-4; the D is unclear. The V end lost 3 bases, the J end lost 4 bases, and 13 bases lay between the germline ends. CDR3 size: 15 residues. The V gene's germline CDR1 is SGHRS and CDR2 YFSETQ.

The V call is TRBV5-6, the J call TRBJ1-4; D gene unclear. The CDR3 totals 15 residues. Trimming shortened V by 4 bases and J by 8 bases, and 18 bases separated the two germline ends. The germline gives CDR1 SGHDT, CDR2 YYEEEE. Here the CDR3 reads CASSGRMASQEKLFF. DNA of the CDR3: TGTGCCAGCAGCGGGAGGATGGCTTCTCAAGAAAAACTGTTTTTT. Full variable domain (remainder filled in from reference TRBV5-6 and TRBJ1-4): DAGVTQSPTHLIKTRGQQVTLRCSPKSGHDTVSWYQQALGQGPQFIFQYYEEEERQRGNFPDRFSGHQFPNYSSELNVNALLLGDSALYLCASSGRMASQEKLFFGSGTQLSVL.

The V call is TRBV4-3, the J call TRBJ2-7; maybe TRBD1 (5 bases). There are 16 residues in the CDR3. Germline V lookup: CDR1 LGHNA, CDR2 YSLEER. V shed 0 bases and J shed 4 bases, with 16 bases lying between them. The CDR3 spells CASSQDRAGLSYEQYF. The CDR3, as DNA: TGCGCCAGCAGCCAAGATAGGGCAGGGCTTTCGTACGAGCAGTACTTC.